The TCR beta chain described here comes from a study of blood T cell repertoires in COVID-19. The wider study: The samples span acute and convalescent COVID-19 from the United States, Italy and Spain. In each case, the material was cDNA or gDNA derived from T cells, B-cell-depleted T cells, or PBMCs.

Trimming stripped 1 base from V and 12 bases from J, with 13 bases between. The germline gives CDR1 SGHNT, CDR2 YYREEE (reference sequence). The CDR3 sequence is 12 residues long. The authors' processing: Estimation of nucleated cell counts was performed using reference gene primer amplification. Method: immunoSEQ multiplex PCR; TCRdb's copy keeps in-frame clones and lacks some. The V and J calls and clone size come from that table; D and trimming were worked out from the DNA. The sample lists roughly 230,000 clones, approximately 81% occurring once. The receptor's source is a man in his forties with acute or convalescent COVID-19. Material for sequencing was peripheral blood. V is TRBV5-4 and J is TRBJ1-2; D is perhaps TRBD1 (5 bases). The CDR3 DNA sequence: TGTGCCAGCAGCTTGTTCAGGGAAACCGACACCTTC. It specifies CASSLFRETDTF. Looking up the rest from reference TRBV5-4 and TRBJ1-2 gives the full variable domain: ETGVTQSPTHLIKTRGQQVTLRCSSQSGHNTVSWYQQALGQGPQFIFQYYREEENGRGNFPPRFSGLQFPNYSSELNVNALELDDSALYLCASSLFRETDTFGSGTRLTVV.